This T cell receptor (beta chain) emerged from a study of shared clonotypes between healthy human individuals. Germline CDR1 and CDR2: SNHLY and FYNNEI. Trimming left V 6 bases short and J 6 bases short, with 15 bases between. The CDR3 is 14 residues long. Donors, healthy HIV-negative adults, lacked recent acute infections or vaccinations. Using 200 ng DNA, tens of thousands of T cell genomes, the sorted-subset replicate PCRs were run. Sequencing used immunoSEQ multiplex PCR; TCRdb keeps in-frame clones, though not all of them. The sample lists 1 million to 1.2 million clones; about 80% were seen once. Whole-study results and caveats: It was expected that sequencing depth would affect clonotype sharing among donors. The diversity represented, both genetic and in exposure history, was limited by few donors.

About this clone itself: Its antigen remains unidentified.

The sequence was obtained from a man aged 18 to 30 in good health. Some clones in this sample may be carry-over from other donors' samples. The sequenced material came from memory CD4+ T cells from PBMCs. Subset described: CD45RA-negative fraction. V and J are TRBV2 and TRBJ2-1; tentatively, D is TRBD2 (6 bases). This CDR3 is CASSLEGLANEQFF. CDR3 coding DNA: TGTGCCAGCAGCCTGGAGGGGCTGGCCAATGAGCAGTTCTTC.